This TCR beta chain was obtained from a study of cytomegalovirus exposure and HLA in healthy donors. A multiplex PCR was run with 60 Vbeta primers and 13 Jbeta primers. Measured with immunoSEQ multiplex PCR; TCRdb has only the in-frame clones, and not every one. The profile shows around 88,000 clones, about 74% of them singletons. Findings and caveats of the study: According to a later analysis, donors in an Asian-associated ancestry cluster reportedly had fewer N-insertions than the roughly 640-donor mean.

The CDR3 extends over 14 amino acids. V was shortened by 2 bases and J by 0 bases, with 7 bases between the two germline ends. Germline V lookup: CDR1 SGHTA, CDR2 FQGNSA. This clone occurred once. Its target is unknown. V usage is TRBV7-2 and J usage is TRBJ2-5, with D maybe TRBD1 (5 bases). What was sequenced was PBMCs. The receptor's source is a male donor in good health and CMV-seronegative. The CDR3 reads CASSLQGNQETQYF. The DNA for the CDR3 is TGTGCCAGCAGCTTACAGGGTAACCAAGAGACCCAGTACTTC.